A single sample gave rise to the 16 T cell receptor beta chains below, sequenced in a study of post-analysis software for immune sequencing data. Study findings and constraints: When patients were compared with controls, four or five TRBV segments were more frequent, TRBV5-6, TRBV5-1 and TRBV20-1 among them.

The antigens for these receptors are not known. cDNA libraries of TCR beta carried unique molecular identifiers. TCRdb analysed the PCR reads with MiXCR anew, one entry per CDR3 protein. The sample has more than 450,000 distinct CDR3 sequences, around 44% seen once. The sequencing sample was made of blood. The receptor source for this set is a girl aged 10-17 years with multiple sclerosis.

This clonotype has a handful of counts. The V call is TRBV6-5, the J call TRBJ2-1; D not certain. Germline V lookup: CDR1 MNHEY, CDR2 SVGAGI. CDR3 length: 14 amino acids. V was shortened by 6 bases and J by 9 bases, with 18 bases between the two germline ends. The CDR3 DNA reads as TGTGCCAGCAGAGCCACACGGGCGAATGGTGAGCAGTTCTTC. Protein sequence: CASRATRANGEQFF.

At least ten counts were recorded for this clonotype. The J gene is TRBJ1-2, the V gene TRBV2; 8 bases match TRBD1. Trimming cost V 8 bases and J 8 bases; bases outside gene matches: 13. The CDR3 has 14 residues. Looked up from germline, CDR1 is SNHLY and CDR2 is FYNNEI. The CDR3 DNA follows: TGTGCCAGCCTGGGGACAGGAGGACTTAGAGGCTACACCTTC. Protein sequence: CASLGTGGLRGYTF.

The rearrangement links TRBV12-3 or TRBV12-4 to TRBJ2-7; 11 bases fit TRBD1. The CDR3 has 15 residues. V gave up 5 bases and J gave up 3 bases; unmatched junction bases: 6. The DNA for the CDR3 is TGTGCCAGCAGTATGACGGGACAGGGGGGCTACGAGCAGTACTTC. This sequence encodes CASSMTGQGGYEQYF.

V is TRBV12-3 or TRBV12-4 and J is TRBJ1-2; unclear D gene. V was clipped by 4 bases and J by 4 bases, with 16 bases between them. The CDR3 has 15 amino acids. The chain's CDR3 is CASSSWMAEVYGYTF. CDR3 sequence (DNA): TGTGCCAGCAGTTCTTGGATGGCAGAGGTCTATGGCTACACCTTC.

This clonotype was picked up a small number of times. The V and J genes are TRBV29-1 and TRBJ2-7, with 9 bases identical to TRBD1. The germline V gene encodes CDR1 SQVTM and CDR2 ANQGSEA. This CDR3 is built from 18 residues. V lost 6 bases to trimming and J lost 2 bases; unmatched junction nucleotides: 20. This CDR3 is CSVYTGGRGHGGAYEQYF. The CDR3 DNA sequence: TGCAGCGTATACACAGGGGGCCGGGGGCACGGAGGGGCCTACGAGCAGTACTTC.

The chain links TRBV5-1 to TRBJ2-7, with D possibly being TRBD1 or TRBD2 (5 bases each). Germline V gene sequence: CDR1 SGHRS, CDR2 YFSETQ. CDR3 length: 15 residues. V was pared by 4 bases and J by 3 bases, with 17 bases between. CDR3 sequence: CASSLGRLSDYEQYF. The DNA of the CDR3 is TGCGCCAGCAGCCTGGGACGACTTTCGGACTACGAGCAGTACTTC.

In its sample, this clonotype was seen a few times. The chain uses TRBV7-9 and TRBJ1-5; 8 bases agree with TRBD1. The V gene's germline CDR1 is SEHNR and CDR2 FQNEAQ (reference sequence). The ends lost 1 base at V and 8 bases at J; junction bases unmatched: 4. The CDR3 sequence is 14 residues long. CDR3 region: CASSLGSQGEPQHF. The CDR3 region has the DNA TGTGCCAGCAGCTTAGGTTCACAGGGGGAGCCCCAGCATTTT. The variable domain in full, with the rest retrieved from reference TRBV7-9 and TRBJ1-5, is DTGVSQNPRHKITKRGQNVTFRCDPISEHNRLYWYRQTLGQGPEFLTYFQNEAQLEKSRLLSDRFSAERPKGSFSTLEIQRTEQGDSAMYLCASSLGSQGEPQHFGDGTRLSIL.

Concerning this clonotype itself: One junction end disagrees with the germline gene, perhaps due to a read error. CDR3 in amino acids: CASRGAGGYYGHTF. The DNA of the CDR3 is TGTGCCAGCAGGGGGGCAGGGGGGTACTATGGCCACACCTTC. The chain has TRBV27 and TRBJ1-2; 7 positions match TRBD1. The CDR3 is made up of 14 amino acids. The V gene's germline CDR1 is MNHEY and CDR2 SMNVEV (reference sequence).

On this clonotype itself: Its ends do not fully match the called genes, so a read error is possible. The chain employs TRBV10-3 and TRBJ2-3; no reliable D call. Germline assignment: CDR1 ENHRY and CDR2 SYGVKD. The CDR3 length is 14 residues. DNA for the CDR3: TGTGACATCAGTAAGGACCCATTCACAGATACGCAGTATTTT. Residues: CDISKDPFTDTQYF.

This clonotype was recorded a few times. The genes are TRBV12-3 or TRBV12-4 and TRBJ2-1, with D maybe TRBD2 (5 bases). The CDR3 loop spans 13 amino acids. Trimming shortened V by 3 bases and J by 8 bases, and 11 bases separated the two germline ends. In DNA form, the CDR3 reads TGTGCCAGCAGTTTCTCCTCGAGGGATGAGCAGTTCTTC. Protein product: CASSFSSRDEQFF.

This chain uses TRBV5-1 with TRBJ2-7; D is unresolved. CDR1 is SGHRS, CDR2 YFSETQ, per germline. Trimming removed 0 bases from V and 3 bases from J, with 10 bases in between. The CDR3 is 14 residues long. The CDR3: CASSLDINRYEQYF. The CDR3 nucleotides read TGCGCCAGCAGCTTGGACATAAATCGCTACGAGCAGTACTTC.

This chain connects TRBV10-3 to TRBJ1-1, with D maybe TRBD1 (5 bases). The germline V and J ends were trimmed by 4 bases and 4 bases, with 19 bases remaining between them. The CDR3 runs 16 residues. CDR1 is ENHRY, CDR2 SYGVKD, per germline. The CDR3 sequence: CAISGRGPNRGTEAFF. DNA for the CDR3: TGTGCCATCAGTGGTAGGGGACCAAATAGAGGCACTGAAGCTTTCTTT.

The sample holds one count of this clonotype. V is TRBV3-1 and J is TRBJ1-1; the D gene is possibly TRBD1 (5 bases). V lost 4 bases to trimming and J lost 5 bases, with 23 bases between them. Germline V gene lookup returns CDR1 LGHDT and CDR2 YNNKEL (reference sequence). CDR3 length: 17 residues. CDR3 nucleotides: TGTGCCAGCAGCCCCTTTTCGGGACGGAACCTTCATACTGAAGCTTTCTTT. Its translation is CASSPFSGRNLHTEAFF.

This clonotype was counted a few times. V is TRBV6-5 and J is TRBJ2-1; D not resolved. There are 15 residues in the CDR3. Germline CDR1 reads MNHEY; CDR2 reads SVGAGI. Trimming took off 4 bases at V and 12 bases at J, with 22 bases between the two ends. In DNA form, the CDR3 reads TGTGCCAGCAGTTCCCCCAGTGACGGCGAAGCTGTGCAGTTCTTC. It translates to CASSSPSDGEAVQFF.

This clonotype has just one count. CDR3 region: CASSGDRGLTEAFF. The DNA of the CDR3 is TGTGCCAGCAGTGGGGACAGGGGGCTCACTGAAGCTTTCTTT. The chain recombines TRBV6-1 with TRBJ1-1, with 12 nucleotides matching TRBD1. J lost 4 bases, V lost 4 bases, and 1 base had no gene match. This CDR3 contains 14 residues. The V gene's germline CDR1 is MNHNS and CDR2 SASEGT.

V and J are TRBV20-1 and TRBJ2-5, with 15 bases identical to TRBD2. Germline assignment: CDR1 DFQATT and CDR2 SNEGSKA (reference sequence). The trim removed 5 bases at V and 5 bases at J, leaving 12 bases unmatched. The CDR3 covers 17 residues. The CDR3 here is CSAPRTSGGALMETQYF. The DNA for the CDR3 is TGCAGTGCTCCGCGGACTAGCGGGGGGGCCTTGATGGAGACCCAGTACTTC.